This TCR beta chain was recorded in a study of OX40 agonist ivuxolimab in advanced cancers. About the study: Clinicians treated patients with ivuxolimab, an agonistic anti-OX40 (CD134) antibody. The study gave patients intravenous ivuxolimab at 0.01 to 10 mg/kg every 2 weeks.

Only in-frame clones appear in the TCRdb table, and some are missing; sequencing was by immunoSEQ multiplex PCR. Of fewer than 85,000 clones listed, about 89% are singletons. To note about this clone: Its antigen is unidentified.

The study's findings and limits: The authors also found low normalized T-cell clonal expansion in some nonresponders. Antigen specificity remained undetermined for the expanded peripheral T cells.

The sample here was CD4+ or CD8+ T cells sorted from blood, taken in a trial of the OX40 agonist ivuxolimab. The sequence derives from an adult with an advanced solid tumor such as melanoma, head and neck, liver or kidney cancer.

This CDR3 reads CASQGGPSYEQYF. The CDR3, as DNA: TGCGCCAGCCAGGGTGGGCCTTCCTACGAGCAGTACTTC. The chain combines TRBV10-2 with TRBJ2-7; D is perhaps TRBD1 (5 bases). Per germline, CDR1 WSHSY and CDR2 SAAADI. The ends were cut back, 8 bases at V and 1 base at J, with 12 bases in the middle. The length of the CDR3 is 13 residues.